A single sample is the source of the 23 T cell receptor beta chains below, sequenced in a study of shared clonotypes between healthy human individuals. Profiled with immunoSEQ multiplex PCR; TCRdb holds only in-frame clones, not every one. The sample comprises about 2.3 million clones, 80% to 95% of which are singletons, and roughly 0.34% rests with the top ten. Sequencing was performed on naive CD4+ T cells from PBMCs. Subset noted: CD45RA+ positively selected. All receptors come from a man between 18 and 35 years old in good health. Some clones in this sample may be carry-over from other donors' samples.

V usage is TRBV7-2 and J usage is TRBJ2-1; TRBD1 agrees at 10 bases. CDR1 is SGHTA, CDR2 FQGNSA, per germline. The V segment lost 7 bases and the J segment 6 bases; nucleotides outside the gene matches: 12. This CDR3 contains 16 residues. The CDR3, as DNA: TGTGCCAGCACCAAGACCCGGGACAGGGGTAGCAATGAGCAGTTCTTC. Its translation is CASTKTRDRGSNEQFF.

This rearrangement joins TRBV6-1 to TRBJ2-1, with 10 bases matching TRBD1. V shed 6 bases, J shed 7 bases, and the junction held 3 bases outside the gene matches. Germline CDR1 and CDR2: MNHNS and SASEGT. CDR3 length: 13 residues. CDR3 nucleotide sequence: TGTGCCAGCAGGGGACAGGGGTGGAATGAGCAGTTCTTC. It encodes CASRGQGWNEQFF.

V usage is TRBV5-1 and J usage is TRBJ2-7; TRBD2 matches at 11 bases. The CDR3 sequence is 17 residues long. Germline V gene sequence: CDR1 SGHRS, CDR2 YFSETQ. J gave up 0 bases and V 1 base, and 6 bases lay outside the gene matches. The CDR3 DNA reads TGCGCCAGCAGCTTGCGGGCTAGCGGGAGGACCTCCTACGAGCAGTACTTC. It yields the protein CASSLRASGRTSYEQYF.

The rearrangement links TRBV4-2 to TRBJ2-2; 8 bases match TRBD2. Trimming at V came to 1 base and at J to 9 bases, leaving 10 bases not matched to a gene. The CDR3 has 16 amino acids. Germline values: CDR1 LGHNA, CDR2 YNFKEQ. CDR3 sequence: CASSQAERELSWELFF. As DNA, the CDR3 is TGTGCCAGCAGCCAAGCCGAGCGGGAGTTATCCTGGGAGCTGTTTTTT.

The chain is built from TRBV11-3 and TRBJ1-1, with a tentative D call TRBD1 (5 bases). CDR3 length equals 14 residues. V lost 0 bases, J lost 1 base, and 6 bases lay in between. From germline, CDR1 is SGHNT and CDR2 YENEEA. CDR3 bases: TGTGCCAGCAGCTTAGAAGGACAGAACACTGAAGCTTTCTTT. Translating it yields CASSLEGQNTEAFF. The complete variable domain, with remaining parts taken from reference TRBV11-3 and TRBJ1-1, reads EAGVVQSPRYKIIEKKQPVAFWCNPISGHNTLYWYLQNLGQGPELLIRYENEEAVDDSQLPKDRFSAERLKGVDSTLKIQPAELGDSAVYLCASSLEGQNTEAFFGQGTRLTVV.

The gene calls are TRBV25-1 and TRBJ1-2, with D possibly matching TRBD1 (6 bases). The CDR3 is 16 residues long. V lost 0 bases, J lost 5 bases, and 16 bases lay in between. Germline CDR1 is MGHDK and CDR2 is SYGVNS. CDR3 in DNA: TGTGCCAGCAGTGAATACAGTCAGGGGCAGGGGTATGGCTACACCTTC. It translates to CASSEYSQGQGYGYTF.

The chain combines TRBV28 with TRBJ2-5, with 8 bases matching TRBD1. The CDR3 totals 14 residues. Germline-derived CDR1 and CDR2 are MDHEN and SYDVKM. J lost 5 bases, V lost 7 bases, and 9 bases had no gene match. The CDR3 loop is CASIPGQGAETQYF. CDR3 sequence (DNA): TGTGCCAGCATCCCCGGACAGGGTGCGGAGACCCAGTACTTC.

V and J are TRBV5-4 and TRBJ2-7, with 7 bases matching TRBD1. Losses at the gene ends were 1 base for V and 1 base for J; bases not matched to a gene: 8. Germline CDR1 reads SGHNT; CDR2 reads YYREEE (reference sequence). This CDR3 contains 16 residues. CDR3 loop: CASSLTGTVASYEQYF. CDR3 nucleotide sequence: TGTGCCAGCAGCTTGACCGGGACAGTGGCATCCTACGAGCAGTACTTC.

CDR3 protein: CASSPPKSGRLDTQYF. CDR3 DNA sequence: TGTGCCAGCTCACCACCGAAGTCAGGGCGGTTGGATACGCAGTATTTT. The chain combines TRBV18 with TRBJ2-3; possibly TRBD1 for D (5 bases). The V end lost 0 bases, the J end lost 6 bases, and 16 bases lay between the germline ends. The germline V gene has CDR1 KGHSH and CDR2 LQKENI. The CDR3 spans 16 residues.

This sequence joins TRBV5-6 and TRBJ1-2; TRBD1 matches at 11 bases. Trimming cost V 7 bases and J 7 bases; bases outside gene matches: 15. The CDR3 runs 16 residues. From germline, CDR1 is SGHDT and CDR2 YYEEEE. The CDR3 loop reads CASVLKRDRGLIGYTF. In DNA, the CDR3 is TGTGCCAGCGTCCTTAAGAGGGACAGGGGGTTGATTGGCTACACCTTC.

The chain carries TRBV11-2 and TRBJ2-3; tentatively, D is TRBD1 or TRBD2 (5 bases each). Germline CDR1 and CDR2: SGHAT and FQNNGV. The length of the CDR3 is 16 residues. Trimming cost V 6 bases and J 0 bases, with 16 bases left between them. CDR3 nucleotides: TGTGCCAGCAGGGCAGCCGGGACGGCAAGCACAGATACGCAGTATTTT. Residues: CASRAAGTASTDTQYF.

The chain employs TRBV2 and TRBJ2-5, with D unresolved. Germline V gives CDR1 SNHLY, CDR2 FYNNEI. This CDR3 has 16 amino acids. The germline V and J ends were trimmed by 0 bases and 5 bases, with 16 bases remaining between them. CDR3 sequence reads: CASSEAEPLLSETQYF. CDR3 nucleotides: TGTGCCAGCAGTGAAGCTGAGCCGCTTCTTAGCGAGACCCAGTACTTC. Full variable domain (missing parts from reference TRBV2 and TRBJ2-5): EPEVTQTPSHQVTQMGQEVILRCVPISNHLYFYWYRQILGQKVEFLVSFYNNEISEKSEIFDDQFSVERPDGSNFTLKIRSTKLEDSAMYFCASSEAEPLLSETQYFGPGTRLLVL.

The J gene is TRBJ2-3, the V gene TRBV6-4; 9 nucleotides align to TRBD1. Germline CDR1 MRHNA, CDR2 SNTAGT. The CDR3 length is 15 residues. The V and J ends lost 2 bases and 3 bases, in that order; junction bases with no gene match: 3. CDR3 residues: CASSDRDRVTDTQYF. CDR3 in DNA: TGTGCCAGCAGTGACAGGGACAGGGTGACAGATACGCAGTATTTT.

The chain couples TRBV19 to TRBJ2-7; 8 bases agree with TRBD2. This CDR3 contains 16 residues. Looked up from germline, CDR1 is LNHDA and CDR2 is SQIVND (reference sequence). The V segment lost 4 bases and the J segment 3 bases; nucleotides outside the gene matches: 11. The CDR3 DNA reads TGTGCCAGTAGTACCCCATTAAGCGGGAGATTCTACGAGCAGTACTTC. This codes for CASSTPLSGRFYEQYF.

The rearrangement uses TRBV5-1 and TRBJ2-2, with 11 nucleotides matching TRBD2. Trimming at V came to 3 bases and at J to 6 bases, leaving 4 bases not matched to a gene. The CDR3 sequence is 15 residues long. The germline V gene encodes CDR1 SGHRS and CDR2 YFSETQ. The CDR3 sequence is CASSYSGRASGELFF. CDR3 nucleotide sequence: TGCGCCAGCAGCTATAGCGGGAGGGCCTCCGGGGAGCTGTTTTTT. Supplemented by reference TRBV5-1 and TRBJ2-2, the full variable domain reads KAGVTQTPRYLIKTRGQQVTLSCSPISGHRSVSWYQQTPGQGLQFLFEYFSETQRNKGNFPGRFSGRQFSNSRSEMNVSTLELGDSALYLCASSYSGRASGELFFGEGSRLTVL.

V and J are TRBV28 and TRBJ2-7, with D possibly TRBD1 on 6 matching bases. Trimming pared 6 bases from V and 5 bases from J, leaving 17 bases between. Per the germline V gene, CDR1 is MDHEN and CDR2 is SYDVKM. The CDR3 runs 14 residues. In DNA, the CDR3 is TGTGCCAGCAGCTCAGGCAGGGGTTCGGACGAGCAGTACTTC. Translated: CASSSGRGSDEQYF.

The genes are TRBV5-4 and TRBJ2-7; the match to TRBD2 covers 12 bases. With V trimmed by 6 bases and J by 5 bases, 9 bases remained unmatched. Germline CDR1 is SGHNT and CDR2 is YYREEE (reference sequence). The CDR3 runs to 15 residues. The CDR3 loop reads CASTLSSGREDEQYF. The CDR3 nucleotides are TGTGCCAGCACCCTTTCTAGCGGGAGGGAGGACGAGCAGTACTTC.

This clone was observed a handful of times. The chain is built from TRBV28 and TRBJ2-7; no firm D call. Trimming shortened V by 3 bases and J by 6 bases, and 12 bases separated the two germline ends. The CDR3 sequence is 13 residues long. Germline CDR1 reads MDHEN; CDR2 reads SYDVKM. The CDR3 here is CASSLGTQTEQYF. DNA for the CDR3: TGTGCCAGCAGTTTGGGTACACAGACCGAGCAGTACTTC.

The rearrangement links TRBV5-4 to TRBJ2-5, with 7 positions matching TRBD1. After removal of 2 bases from V and 5 bases from J, the junction contained 12 bases not matched to a gene. This CDR3 comprises 16 residues. CDR1 is SGHNT, CDR2 YYREEE, per germline (reference sequence). DNA for the CDR3: TGTGCCAGCAGCTTAGGGGGAACAGGGGTAAGGGAGACCCAGTACTTC. Residues: CASSLGGTGVRETQYF.

This clone was recorded a few times. Other DNA sequences in this specimen translate into the identical CDR3. This chain connects TRBV11-3 to TRBJ2-1; D is unresolved. The length of the CDR3 is 12 residues. Trimming pared 8 bases from V and 0 bases from J, leaving 5 bases between. The germline gives CDR1 SGHNT, CDR2 YENEEA. The CDR3 DNA follows: TGTGCCAGCTCAGACTCCTACAATGAGCAGTTCTTC. This codes for CASSDSYNEQFF.

This clone appeared a single time. The genes are TRBV9 and TRBJ1-1, with D possibly TRBD1 on 5 matching bases. Germline V gives CDR1 SGDLS, CDR2 YYNGEE. This CDR3 contains 13 residues. Trimming pared 4 bases from V and 3 bases from J, leaving 10 bases between. The CDR3 DNA is TGTGCCAGCAGCCAAGTCAGGGACACTGAAGCTTTCTTT. Translating it yields CASSQVRDTEAFF.

V usage is TRBV27 and J usage is TRBJ2-7; possible D gene TRBD2, 6 bases. V was pared by 3 bases and J by 5 bases, with 11 bases between. Per the germline V gene, CDR1 is MNHEY and CDR2 is SMNVEV (reference sequence). CDR3 length equals 13 residues. The CDR3 region has the DNA TGTGCCAGCAGTTTTACGGGGGTCCACGAGCAGTACTTC. Its protein is CASSFTGVHEQYF.

The chain links TRBV11-3 to TRBJ2-3; D possibly uses TRBD1 or TRBD2 (6 bases each). V was shortened by 0 bases and J by 6 bases, with 10 bases between the two germline ends. This CDR3 comprises 14 residues. CDR1 is SGHNT and CDR2 is YENEEA in the germline V gene. CDR3 region: CASSLEGGWDTQYF. Written as DNA, the CDR3 is TGTGCCAGCAGCTTAGAGGGGGGCTGGGATACGCAGTATTTT.